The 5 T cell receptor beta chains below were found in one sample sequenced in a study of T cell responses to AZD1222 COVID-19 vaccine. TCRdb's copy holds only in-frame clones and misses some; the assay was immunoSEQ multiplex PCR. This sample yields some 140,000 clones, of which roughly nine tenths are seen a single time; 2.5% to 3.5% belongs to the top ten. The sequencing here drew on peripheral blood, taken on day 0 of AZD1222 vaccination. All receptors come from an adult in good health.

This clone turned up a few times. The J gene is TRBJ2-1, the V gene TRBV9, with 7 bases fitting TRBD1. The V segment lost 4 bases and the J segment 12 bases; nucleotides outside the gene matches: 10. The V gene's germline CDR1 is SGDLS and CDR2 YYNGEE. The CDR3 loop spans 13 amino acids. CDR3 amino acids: CASSSAPGQRQFF. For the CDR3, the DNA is TGTGCCAGCAGCTCAGCCCCGGGACAGCGGCAGTTCTTC.

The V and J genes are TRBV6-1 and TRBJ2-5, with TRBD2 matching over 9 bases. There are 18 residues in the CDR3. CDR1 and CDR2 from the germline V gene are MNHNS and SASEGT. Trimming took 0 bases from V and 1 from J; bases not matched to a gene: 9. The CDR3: CASSEAISGSGVQETQYF. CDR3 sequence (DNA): TGTGCCAGCAGTGAAGCGATTAGCGGGAGTGGGGTCCAAGAGACCCAGTACTTC.

The CDR3 reads CASSPVQGENTEAFF. The CDR3 DNA reads TGTGCCAGCAGCCCAGTACAGGGGGAGAACACTGAAGCTTTCTTT. The chain employs TRBV4-2 and TRBJ1-1, with 8 nucleotides matching TRBD1. With 4 bases clipped from V and 1 base from J, the junction kept 5 bases outside the gene matches. CDR1 is LGHNA and CDR2 is YNFKEQ in the germline V gene. There are 15 residues in the CDR3.

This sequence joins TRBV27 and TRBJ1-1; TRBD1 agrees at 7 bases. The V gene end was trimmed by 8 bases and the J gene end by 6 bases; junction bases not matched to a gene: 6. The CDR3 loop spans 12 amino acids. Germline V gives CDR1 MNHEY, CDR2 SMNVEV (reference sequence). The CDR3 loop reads CASRDRVSEAFF. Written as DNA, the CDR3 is TGTGCCAGCCGCGACAGGGTCTCTGAAGCTTTCTTT.

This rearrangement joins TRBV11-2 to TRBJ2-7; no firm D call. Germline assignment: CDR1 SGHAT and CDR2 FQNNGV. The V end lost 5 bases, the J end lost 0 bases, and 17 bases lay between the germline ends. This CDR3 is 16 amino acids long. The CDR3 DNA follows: TGTGCCAGCAGCCCTCATCCGAGGCGCAGCTCCTACGAGCAGTACTTC. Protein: CASSPHPRRSSYEQYF.